The text below deals with one T cell receptor (beta chain). What this receptor recognizes is not known. It has no much larger one-base neighbor in the sample; base qualities were not kept. This entry comes from a study of cytomegalovirus exposure and HLA in healthy donors (dated by TCRdb to the late 2010s). Regarding the complete study: An earlier analysis of roughly 570 of the donors reported about 280 Gb of sequence data and roughly 120 million unique TCR beta sequences obtained from some 200 million T cells. In an earlier analysis of 500 to 650 of the donors, high-throughput TCR beta sequencing was used to judge whether each TCR beta V gene segment behaved as functional or pseudogenic. Typing coverage differed by locus: A, B, C, DRB1 and DQB1 were typed in roughly 629-630 donors, DQA1 in 522, DPA1 in 600 to 610, and DPB1 in just under 490. Donor age, sex, ethnicity and CMV serostatus were collected together with the repertoire data. Along with the roughly 670-subject first cohort, a separate validation cohort of over 90 different subjects was used. Because of strong linkage in the cohort, a few DR-DQ haplotypes were treated as single units for association and clustering. Of the roughly 430 genotyped donors, about 80% fell in the genetic ancestry cluster associated with self-reported Caucasian donors. Rather than drawing on any new phenotypic data, the later analysis identified candidate immune exposures from TCR beta sequences and the way those sequences occurred across donors. To study patterns of TCR occurrence, a later analysis re-analyzed previously published TCR beta repertoires from under 750 donors and added high-resolution HLA genotyping. High-throughput TCR immunosequencing, statistical association of individual TCRs with disease status, and machine learning were combined to predict cytomegalovirus infection status. Every discovery cohort repertoire had been produced on one sequencing platform. Among some 400 genotyped donors of the cohort, an average of approximately 200,000 unique TCR beta nucleotide sequences was sequenced per donor, of which roughly 17% were non-productive. A later genetic analysis used genome-wide SNP genotypes for about 60% of the roughly 700 donors, treating that subset as a discovery cohort. HLA typing included class I and class II loci at four-digit resolution. The study aimed to test whether signatures of past pathogen exposure could be identified by cataloging public T cell receptors. About 330 gigabases of sequencing data and 70 million to 100 million unique TCR sequences made up an early release that covered over 550 HLA-typed donors. The study used immunosequencing to profile the T cell repertoires of 670 or so subjects and linked those repertoires to cytomegalovirus serostatus.

The cohort comprised several hundred healthy bone marrow donors. At the time of sampling, all cohort members were nominally healthy, though unrecorded immune exposures were likely present. The donor tested CMV seronegative, placing the donor among the roughly 340 seronegative members of the cohort. Every donor gave a peripheral blood sample, and the peripheral blood mononuclear cells from that sample were used for TCR beta sequencing. The Qiagen DNeasy Blood Extraction Kit was used to extract genomic DNA from the blood cell samples. The CDR1 and CDR2 encoded by the germline V gene are SGHTS and YDEGEE. Relative to germline, V is 0 bases shorter and J is 7 bases shorter, with 14 bases between their ends. The CDR3, from cysteine to phenylalanine, totals 15 residues. Only CDR3 DNA remains: 45 bases, in frame from the first base. The protocol used for the library was the immunoSEQ multiplex PCR assay. For the multiplex PCR, a mixture combining 60 forward primers for TCR Vbeta segments and 13 reverse primers for TCR Jbeta segments was used. A multiplex PCR assay on genomic DNA amplified the CDR3 region of rearranged TCR beta genes. Amplified TCR beta libraries were sequenced as 87-base-pair reads on the Illumina HiSeq System. In the authors' own workflow: In a later analysis, tens of millions of unique TCR beta chains were counted across the roughly 610 repertoires, and about 10 million of these chains were shared by at least two donors. A nearest-neighbor algorithm error-corrected the raw reads and collapsed the reads into unique sequences, merging closely related sequences to remove PCR and sequencing errors. V, D and J gene segments were assigned by aligning CDR3 sequences to IMGT reference sequences. Each retained sequence needed at least a six-nucleotide match to both a V gene segment and a J gene segment. Rearrangements were classified as productive when the CDR3 lacked stop codons and remained in frame with V and J, and all other rearrangements were classified as non-productive. Following IMGT convention, CDR3 was defined as the stretch from the second conserved V-encoded cysteine to the conserved J-encoded phenylalanine. The earlier analysis of a few hundred of the donors excluded sequences that lacked an unambiguous match to a single V gene segment. In an earlier analysis of 587 of the donors, V segments were called functional above 56.7% productive rearrangements and were called segregating when the between-donor standard deviation exceeded 5%. A statistical classification framework was built for diagnosing cytomegalovirus status from the catalog of TCR beta chain sequences. V and J gene assignment, in a later analysis, came from comparing TCR nucleotide sequences with IMGT/GENE-DB human TR gene sequences. The TCRdist pipeline was used in a later analysis to assign CDR3 sequences and most-parsimonious VDJ recombination scenarios. In a later analysis, each TCR beta chain was defined by its CDR3 amino acid sequence together with its V-gene family, and reads without a unique V-gene family were excluded. As a way to deal with suspected cross-contamination and a sequencing artifact, a later analysis dropped hundreds of nucleotide sequences that were highly shared and had low generation probability. A later analysis calculated a clonal expansion index for each public chain from normalized within-repertoire ranks of inferred template counts. In a later analysis, generation probabilities were computed using a VDJ recombination model fitted to out-of-frame rearrangements, and the results were checked against IGoR. In a later analysis, TCR-TCR, TCR-HLA and TCR-CMV co-occurrence was scored with hypergeometric tests, and a repertoire-size bias correction was applied to TCR pairs. To estimate false discovery rates, a later analysis permuted the HLA or CMV assignments 20 times. In a later analysis, co-occurring TCRs were grouped with DBSCAN, and TCRdist sequence similarity was added when clustering was performed within HLA-allele-positive subsets. For co-occurrence clustering, repertoires with fewer than 30,000 or more than 120,000 public chains were excluded, along with five repertoires with anomalous nucleotide sharing. Imported from immuneACCESS, the table was reduced by TCRdb to in-frame sequences with V and J called. These copies leave out some clones; in studies compared against another copy, an unresolved V gene accounts for under half, and the cause of the remainder is not known. V and J calls and clone size follow that table, whereas D and trimming were derived from the DNA. The table for this sample lists more than 80,000 clones; over 55% of them were counted only once. 2.8% of the sample is held by the ten biggest clonotypes.

Findings and caveats that apply to the study as a whole: In this cohort, only TCR beta chains were sequenced, and detectable features were limited by the absence of alpha or paired-chain data. The study gave a list of 150 to 200 TCR beta chains associated with cytomegalovirus. In a later analysis, some 18,000 TCR beta sequences were associated with specific HLA alleles at a false discovery rate of 0.05. Because some donors lacked HLA typing at each locus, the association tests relied only on the typed subset. Most CMV-associated TCR beta chains appeared to be HLA-restricted in a later analysis, and the HLA associations seemed to be driven largely by CMV exposure. In a later genetic analysis, a missense DCLRE1C variant was associated with V-gene and J-gene trimming of TCR beta chains, and the association was replicated in an independent cohort. In a later analysis, several top co-occurrence clusters were reported to appear linked to parvovirus B19, influenza, CMV and Epstein-Barr virus. Some IMGT-functional V segments, including TRBV6-2 and TRBV6-3, could not be told apart with the 87-base-pair reads, so those segments were excluded. Correlated functional status among segregating V segments might reflect linkage disequilibrium, but an unknown experimental factor could not be ruled out. A further reported finding was that TCR beta sequences accurately predicted the HLA-A and HLA-B alleles for most subjects in the first cohort. The only immune exposure information available for the cohort was CMV serostatus. Compared with the roughly 720-donor mean, donors in an Asian-associated ancestry cluster had fewer N-insertions in productive TCRs, according to a later genetic analysis. The authors suggested that the approach could potentially be extended to other disease states and immunological phenotypes. Because counts were too low, about 18 rarely observed V segments, including chromosome 9 orphons, were excluded from the earlier analysis of fewer than 650 of the donors. In vitro tests confirmed that a few of the cytomegalovirus-associated TCR beta chains recognize cytomegalovirus antigens. Assigning TCR associations to individual alleles was difficult when HLA alleles, especially DR and DQ, strongly co-occurred. Presence/absence analyses assumed roughly uniform sequencing depth across donors, an assumption that may not hold. The sequencing pipeline was judged likely to have produced a cluster of highly shared sequence variants as a technical artifact. A later analysis found that HLA-associated TCR beta chains were more clonally expanded and had lower generation probabilities than equally common non-associated chains. In both the original and validation cohorts, the classifier was reported to diagnose cytomegalovirus status with high specificity and sensitivity. In a later analysis, TCR association rates were found to vary across HLA loci, with the most associated TCRs seen for DRB1 alleles and the fewest for HLA-C alleles. Most TCR sequences were observed very rarely across donors, whereas some public TCRs were present in many individuals. In an earlier analysis of more than 500 of the donors, most TCR beta V segments appeared in productive rearrangements about 87% or about 30% of the time, broadly matching IMGT annotations.

The sequence was obtained from a female donor in good health and CMV-seronegative. The sequence joins TRBV5-8 to TRBJ1-5; TRBD1 might be the D gene, on 5 matching bases. The source material was PBMCs. The bases are TGTGCCAGCAGCTTGGAATTCAGGGTCGGGCAGCCCCAGCATTTT. Translated, this is CASSLEFRVGQPQHF.